These T cell receptor beta chains were read from a single sample in a study of long-term antiretroviral therapy in people with HIV. Measured with immunoSEQ multiplex PCR; TCRdb has only the in-frame clones, and not every one. The sample lists 8,000 to 10,000 clones, about 81% seen once, with around a sixth in the top ten. Source: unsorted PBMCs, taken 0.7 years after starting antiretroviral therapy. All receptors derive from a man aged 40-55 years with HIV. Both conserved end residues are part of each CDR3. A D gene is named only where the DNA matches it firmly. Clone size is given for some rows only: seen once, a few or many times, or a class if the clone is expanded.

v_gene	d_gene	j_gene	abundance	CDR3nt	CDR3aa
TRBV6-5	TRBD2	TRBJ2-1	NA	TGTGCCAGCAGTTACAGAAGCGGGAGCTTTTCTGAGCAGTTCTTC	CASSYRSGSFSEQFF
TRBV29-1	NA	TRBJ1-4	NA	TGCAGCATCGAAAAGGGGGGCGACGAAAAACTGTTTTTT	CSIEKGGDEKLFF
TRBV27	TRBD1	TRBJ2-7	NA	TGTGCCAGCAGTTCCACCGGGACAGGGGAATACGAGCAGTACTTC	CASSSTGTGEYEQYF
TRBV30	NA	TRBJ1-1	NA	TGTGCCTGTCAAGGACGGCCGAACACTGAAGCTTTCTTT	CACQGRPNTEAFF
TRBV7-3	NA	TRBJ2-7	NA	TGTGCCAGCAGCCCAACCCGGGCCTCACTATACGAGCAGTACTTC	CASSPTRASLYEQYF
TRBV20-1	NA	TRBJ2-7	NA	TGCAGTGCTGGAAGTCTGGAGCAGTACTTC	CSAGSLEQYF
TRBV27	NA	TRBJ2-7	once	TGTGCCAGCAGTCCCGGACCGTATCTGACCCACGAGCAGTACTTC	CASSPGPYLTHEQYF
TRBV11-2	TRBD1	TRBJ2-2	NA	TGTGCCAGCAGCTCGGGACAGCCGAACACCGGGGAGCTGTTTTTT	CASSSGQPNTGELFF
TRBV15	TRBD1	TRBJ2-7	few	TGTGCCACCAGCAGAGATCTGGGACAGACCTACGAGCAGTACTTC	CATSRDLGQTYEQYF
TRBV5-1	TRBD2	TRBJ2-3	NA	TGCGCCAGCAGCTTGGTAGCGGGAGCGGGCACAGATACGCAGTATTTT	CASSLVAGAGTDTQYF
TRBV27	TRBD2	TRBJ2-7	NA	TGTGCCAGCAGCCTACTAGCGGGAGTACTCGAGCAGTACTTC	CASSLLAGVLEQYF
TRBV5-4	NA	TRBJ2-2	NA	TGTGCCAGCAGCTTACCGCAGGGACCCGGGGAGCTGTTTTTT	CASSLPQGPGELFF
TRBV7-2	NA	TRBJ2-5	NA	TGTGCCAGCAGCTTGTTGGAGACCCAGTACTTC	CASSLLETQYF
TRBV7-9	NA	TRBJ1-1	NA	TGTGCCAGCAGCTCACCACAGGGGAACACTGAAGCTTTCTTT	CASSSPQGNTEAFF